This paragraph reports one T cell receptor (beta chain). The antigen is unknown. These data come from a study of T cells in localized non-small cell lung cancer. Regarding the study as a whole: The study detected a median approximately 55 of the top 100 tumor clones in adjacent lung. Exceeding tumor, uninvolved adjacent lung had the highest T cell clonality. Among blood samples, higher T cell density accompanied longer overall survival. Heterogeneity cannot be ruled out, as sequencing used one tumor region only.

Using immunoSEQ multiplex PCR, the repertoire was profiled, and TCRdb retains in-frame clones only, with some absent. The repertoire holds under 100,000 clones, with approximately 90% as singletons. V lost 1 base, J lost 2 bases, and 2 bases stayed unmatched. The CDR3 loop spans 16 amino acids. Germline CDR1 is SGHRS and CDR2 is YFSETQ. The V gene is TRBV5-1, the J gene TRBJ2-2; 10 nucleotides agree with TRBD2. The sample consisted of peripheral blood, taken before any cancer treatment. This receptor was identified in a woman between 40 and 69 years old with stage I squamous cell lung carcinoma. DNA for the CDR3: TGCGCCAGCAGCTTGACTAGCGGGACAAACACCGGGGAGCTGTTTTTT. It yields the protein CASSLTSGTNTGELFF. Looking up the rest from reference TRBV5-1 and TRBJ2-2 gives the full variable domain: KAGVTQTPRYLIKTRGQQVTLSCSPISGHRSVSWYQQTPGQGLQFLFEYFSETQRNKGNFPGRFSGRQFSNSRSEMNVSTLELGDSALYLCASSLTSGTNTGELFFGEGSRLTVL.